This T cell receptor (beta chain) was sequenced in a study of blood T cell repertoires in COVID-19. The overall study: Specimens from acute and convalescent COVID-19 originated in the United States, Italy and Spain.

Germline loops: CDR1 MGHRA, CDR2 YSYEKL. V was cut by 2 bases and J by 7 bases, with 21 bases left in between. The CDR3 sequence is 18 residues long. Original processing methods: Estimated nucleated cell counts came from reference gene primer amplification. The data were produced by immunoSEQ multiplex PCR, yet TCRdb's version contains in-frame clones alone and is incomplete. V and J calls and clone size come straight from that table; D and trimming were deduced from the DNA. The sample includes some 150,000 clones, about nine tenths seen only once; the top ten take approximately 40%. This chain links TRBV4-1 with TRBJ1-6; D is unresolved. Sequences were obtained from peripheral blood. The TCR comes from a man aged 45-65 years who had recovered from COVID-19. Here the CDR3 DNA reads TGCGCCAGCAGCCAATTAAGGCGGCCGGATTCAAAAAATTCACCCCTCCACTTT. The encoded protein is CASSQLRRPDSKNSPLHF.